This T cell receptor (beta chain) came from a study of neurological immune-mediated disorders. Study-level results: The greatest TCR clonal expansion appeared in HTLV-1-associated myelopathy and the smallest, falling below healthy controls, in multiple sclerosis. Among expanded clones, no CDR3 amino acid sequences were shared across subjects, a pattern suggesting private repertoires in all groups.

This clonotype was seen repeatedly, ten times or more. Its target is not known. Unsorted libraries were generated from 2 million PBMCs. These cells had been stored in RNAlater at -80 C. The making of cDNA relied on 5'RACE with 10-nucleotide random UMIs. TCRdb re-derived calls from the 5' RACE reads in MiXCR, one entry per CDR3 protein. This table has tens of thousands of distinct CDR3 sequences, more than 15% appearing once. The germline gives CDR1 SGHTA, CDR2 FQGNSA. Trimming stripped 6 bases from V and 4 bases from J, with 13 bases between. CDR3 length: 14 residues. Sequencing was performed on PBMCs. V is TRBV7-2 and J is TRBJ2-1; no clear D. The sequence derives from a woman aged 40 to 50 in good health. The DNA of the CDR3 is TGTGCCAGCAGACCCGTAGGTGGTTACAATGAGCAGTTCTTC. Amino acid sequence: CASRPVGGYNEQFF. The full variable domain, rest sourced from reference TRBV7-2 and TRBJ2-1, is GAGVSQSPSNKVTEKGKDVELRCDPISGHTALYWYRQSLGQGLEFLIYFQGNSAPDKSGLPSDRFSAERTGGSVSTLTIQRTQQEDSAVYLCASRPVGGYNEQFFGPGTRLTVL.